Included here is one TCR beta chain sequence, with context. This entry belongs to a study of shared clonotypes between healthy human individuals. TCRdb's copy holds only in-frame clones and misses some; the assay was immunoSEQ multiplex PCR. The table lists under 600,000 clones, roughly 79% of them singletons. Germline CDR1 reads SQVTM; CDR2 reads ANQGSEA. The length of the CDR3 is 12 residues. Sequenced input: PBMCs. The V and J genes are TRBV29-1 and TRBJ2-5; no firm D call. Gene TRBJ2-7 matches the end of the DNA better, so the J call may be wrong. The receptor comes from a woman in her 40s in good health. Some clones in this sample may be carry-over from other donors' samples. CDR3 in DNA: TGCAGCGTTATGGTTAGCTCCTACGAGCAGTACTTC. It yields the protein CSVMVSSYEQYF.